A selection of T cell receptor beta chains follows, all from one sample in a study of blood T cell repertoires in COVID-19. The method was immunoSEQ multiplex PCR; TCRdb's version includes in-frame clones alone and lacks a portion of them. The table records fewer than 250,000 clones, less than 90% of them present only once. Sequences were obtained from peripheral blood. All receptors come from a woman at least 80 years old with COVID-19, enrolled during active disease. Each CDR3 is given with its conserved first and last residue. The order of the fields is D gene, J gene, CDR3 length, V gene, clone size, CDR3 DNA, CDR3 protein. A D gene is named only where the DNA matches it firmly. Where a row states a size, it is once, few, many or the class of an expanded clone; other rows omit it.

>TRBD1|TRBJ1-2|14|TRBV9|.
TGTGCCAGCAGCTGGACAGGGGGTTATGATGGCTACACCTTC
CASSWTGGYDGYTF
>TRBD1|TRBJ1-2|14|TRBV3-1/TRBV3-2|.
TGTGCCAGCAGCCCTCAAGCAGGGGGCTATGGCTACACCTTC
CASSPQAGGYGYTF
>.|TRBJ1-5|17|TRBV4-2|.
TGTGCCAGCAGCCAAGTTTGGACAGCCGATAGCAATCAGCCCCAGCATTTT
CASSQVWTADSNQPQHF
>.|TRBJ2-2|14|TRBV4-2|.
TGTGCCAGCAGCCAAGGTGCCAGCACCGGGGAGCTGTTTTTT
CASSQGASTGELFF
>TRBD2|TRBJ2-2|15|TRBV2|.
TGTGCCAGCAGTCTAGCGGACCAGAACACCGGGGAGCTGTTTTTT
CASSLADQNTGELFF
>.|TRBJ1-2|15|TRBV24-1|.
TGTGCCACCAGTGATTATCCCGGGGGTTACTATGGCTACACCTTC
CATSDYPGGYYGYTF
>.|TRBJ1-6|16|TRBV7-2|.
TGTGCCAGCAGCTTAGTAACAGGGATTAGAAGCTCACCCCTCCACTTT
CASSLVTGIRSSPLHF
>TRBD2|TRBJ2-3|17|TRBV4-2|.
TGTGCCAGCAGCCAAGACATCTCTAGCGGGGGCACAGATACGCAGTATTTT
CASSQDISSGGTDTQYF
>TRBD1|TRBJ2-5|16|TRBV9|.
TGTGCCAGCAGCATCCCGCGGACAGGGGGCGAAGAGACCCAGTACTTC
CASSIPRTGGEETQYF
>TRBD2|TRBJ2-7|15|TRBV3-1/TRBV3-2|once
TGTGCCAGCAGGGGAGGGGTAGCGGGGTCCTACGAGCAGTACTTC
CASRGGVAGSYEQYF
>.|TRBJ1-5|15|TRBV5-1|few
TGCGCCAGCAGACAGTCCGACAGGTCCTGGCAGCCCCAGCATTTT
CASRQSDRSWQPQHF
>TRBD1|TRBJ2-3|16|TRBV9|.
TGTGCCAGCAGCGCCGTAGGGACAGATTTACGAGATACGCAGTATTTT
CASSAVGTDLRDTQYF
>TRBD1|TRBJ2-5|15|TRBV5-4|.
TGTGCCAGCAGCACGACAGGGGTCACCCAAGAGACCCAGTACTTC
CASSTTGVTQETQYF
>TRBD1|TRBJ1-2|13|TRBV15|.
TGTGCCACCAGCAGAGGCAGGGGGGATGGCTACACCTTC
CATSRGRGDGYTF
>TRBD1|TRBJ1-2|15|TRBV7-9|once
TGTGCCAGCAGCCCTCTAGACAGGGTTAGCTATGGCTACACCTTC
CASSPLDRVSYGYTF
>.|TRBJ1-1|14|TRBV6-2/TRBV6-3|.
TGTGCCAGCAGTAGACACGCCGGGAACACTGAAGCTTTCTTT
CASSRHAGNTEAFF
>TRBD1|TRBJ1-2|15|TRBV19|.
TGTGCCAGTAGTCCCGGACAGGGGGGTCATAATGGCTACACCTTC
CASSPGQGGHNGYTF
>TRBD1|TRBJ2-2|16|TRBV28|.
TGTGCCAGCAGTAAAGCGGACAGGAAGAACACCGGGGAGCTGTTTTTT
CASSKADRKNTGELFF
>.|TRBJ1-3|14|TRBV5-4|once
TGTGCCAGCAGCTTTGGGGGGAACGGAAACACCATATATTTT
CASSFGGNGNTIYF
>.|TRBJ2-3|14|TRBV2|.
TGTGCCAGCAGTGAAAGGAGTAGCGAAGATACGCAGTATTTT
CASSERSSEDTQYF
>TRBD1|TRBJ1-4|15|TRBV28|.
TGTGCCAGCAGTCGCACAGGGGGCCCTAATGAAAAACTGTTTTTT
CASSRTGGPNEKLFF
>TRBD1|TRBJ1-2|14|TRBV7-9|.
TGTGCCAGCAGCTCAACCGGGACAGCCTATGGCTACACCTTC
CASSSTGTAYGYTF
>.|TRBJ1-2|17|TRBV5-4|few
TGTGCCAGCAGCTTGGCCCCGTCGGGATTAGCTAACTATGGCTACACCTTC
CASSLAPSGLANYGYTF
>.|TRBJ1-1|12|TRBV19|.
TGTGCCAGTAGTGGCCCGGGGACTGAAGCTTTCTTT
CASSGPGTEAFF
>TRBD2|TRBJ2-4|17|TRBV3-1/TRBV3-2|.
TGTGCCAGCTCGACTAGCGGGGGGGGCTTAGCCAAAAACATTCAGTACTTC
CASSTSGGGLAKNIQYF
>TRBD2|TRBJ2-3|15|TRBV6-1|.
TGTGCCAGCAGTGAGGGACTAGTAAGCACAGATACGCAGTATTTT
CASSEGLVSTDTQYF
>.|TRBJ2-2|14|TRBV25-1|.
TGTGCCAGCAACCCACAGGGAAGCACCGGGGAGCTGTTTTTT
CASNPQGSTGELFF
>TRBD1|TRBJ1-4|14|TRBV6-6|.
TGTGCCAGCAGTGACAGGGGGCCTAATGAAAAACTGTTTTTT
CASSDRGPNEKLFF
>TRBD1|TRBJ2-7|15|TRBV24-1|.
TGTGCCACCAGTGAGTCGGGACAGCCCTCCTACGAGCAGTACTTC
CATSESGQPSYEQYF
>TRBD1|TRBJ1-2|16|TRBV27|.
TGTGCCAGCAGTCCCCTATCTCTGGGACAGTCTCATGGCTACACCTTC
CASSPLSLGQSHGYTF
>TRBD1|TRBJ1-1|14|TRBV15|once
TGTGCCACCAGCAGAGTCGACAGGGGGACTGAAGCTTTCTTT
CATSRVDRGTEAFF
>TRBD2|TRBJ2-5|16|TRBV5-8|few
TGTGCCAGCAGCTTAGGACTAGCGGGGGGCCATGAGACCCAGTACTTC
CASSLGLAGGHETQYF